This T cell receptor (beta chain) is from a study of cytomegalovirus exposure and HLA in healthy donors. PCR used 60 Vbeta primers and 13 Jbeta primers. Method: immunoSEQ multiplex PCR; TCRdb's copy keeps in-frame clones and lacks some. The sample table sets out some 76,000 clones. To note about this clone: Its antigen is undetermined.

General study points: Reportedly, HLA-A and HLA-B alleles of most subjects were accurately predicted from TCR beta. An analysis was carried out at a later point. It showed that HLA-associated TCR beta chains were more clonally expanded than equally common non-associated chains. Later on, an analysis tied approximately 15,000 TCR beta sequences to HLA alleles at 0.05 false discovery rate. Donors were assumed by presence/absence analyses to have roughly uniform sequencing depth.

V lost 0 bases, J lost 0 bases, and 8 bases stayed unmatched. The CDR3 has 19 amino acids. Germline V CDR1 and CDR2: LGHNA, YSLEER. The source of this sequence is a female donor in good health and CMV-seropositive. The chain has TRBV4-3 and TRBJ2-6; TRBD1 matches 7 bases. The sequenced sample was PBMCs. The CDR3 here is CASSQDPTGSNSGANVLTF. In DNA form, the CDR3 reads TGCGCCAGCAGCCAAGATCCGACAGGGTCTAACTCTGGGGCCAACGTCCTGACTTTC.